A few counts support the clone carrying this TCR beta chain. Other DNA sequences from this sample encode an identical CDR3 as well. Libraries were prepared by immunoSEQ multiplex PCR; TCRdb keeps only in-frame clonotypes and omits some of them. The profile shows under 300,000 clones, roughly 84% of them singletons. The CDR3 is 19 residues long. In germline, CDR1 is SGHTA, CDR2 FQGNSA. V gave up 5 bases and J gave up 3 bases; unmatched junction bases: 11. The entry originates in a study of blood T cell repertoires in COVID-19. Study details: Samples representing acute and convalescent COVID-19 were sourced from the United States, Italy and Spain. PBMCs, B-cell-depleted T cells, or T cells were the source of the cDNA or gDNA that made up the material.

This chain links TRBV7-2 with TRBJ2-2; 14 bases fit TRBD2. The sequenced sample was peripheral blood. This sequence originates from a man aged 35 to 55 who had recovered from COVID-19. The CDR3 spells CASSVPGLAGGSDTGELFF. In nucleotides, the CDR3 is TGTGCCAGCAGCGTTCCCGGACTAGCGGGGGGAAGTGACACCGGGGAGCTGTTTTTT.